The sample holds a few counts of the clone carrying this T cell receptor (beta chain). TCRdb re-called the 5' RACE reads through MiXCR, storing one row per CDR3 protein. The data contain about 61,000 distinct CDR3 sequences, around 30% of them singletons. The V end lost 5 bases, the J end lost 3 bases, and 20 bases lay between the germline ends. This CDR3 is 16 amino acids long. The germline gives CDR1 SEHNR, CDR2 FQNEAQ (reference sequence). The sequencing input was tumor-infiltrating naive CD4+ T cells sorted from the breast tumor. Noted subset: naive CD4+ T cells, CD4+CD45RA+CD25-. The rearrangement links TRBV7-9 to TRBJ2-7; D is unclear. This TCR was recovered from a female donor with breast cancer. Here the CDR3 reads CASSPLGSKGLYEQYF. CDR3 bases: TGTGCCAGCAGCCCCCTCGGATCCAAGGGCCTCTACGAGCAGTACTTC.